Sequencing of this TCR beta chain was carried out in a study of T cell responses to AZD1222 COVID-19 vaccine. A word on this clone: No antigen is known for it.

J was trimmed by 1 base and V by 3 bases; bases with no gene match: 7. From germline, CDR1 is SGHTA and CDR2 FQGNSA. The CDR3 is 18 residues long. The repertoire was sequenced with immunoSEQ multiplex PCR; TCRdb's copy has only in-frame clones and lacks some. Found here are 130,000 to 150,000 clones, around 86% of them singletons; the top ten hold around 4.3%. Findings of the study overall: Among spike-specific TCRs, nearly half reportedly target unmutated variant regions.

The origin of this receptor is an adult in good health. The source material was peripheral blood, sampled on day 0 of MenACWY control vaccination. The chain joins TRBV7-2 to TRBJ2-6; 9 bases are a match to TRBD1. The CDR3 reads CASSLGTGSWSGANVLTF. For the CDR3, the DNA is TGTGCCAGCAGCTTGGGGACAGGGAGTTGGTCTGGGGCCAACGTCCTGACTTTC.